Listed below are T cell receptor beta chains from one sample, sequenced in a study of OX40 agonist ivuxolimab in advanced cancers. Libraries were prepared by immunoSEQ multiplex PCR; TCRdb keeps only in-frame clonotypes and omits some of them. The table shows about 46,000 clones, with roughly nine tenths occurring only once. The starting material was CD4+ or CD8+ T cells sorted from blood, obtained in a trial of the OX40 agonist ivuxolimab. The source of these receptors is an adult with an advanced solid tumor such as melanoma, head and neck, liver or kidney cancer. Each CDR3 is given with its conserved first and last residue. The D gene is left open where the match is weak. A row's size may be missing; if present it is once, few, many or a size class.

TRBD2	NA	TRBV10-3	TRBJ2-1	CAISDPGGLMLDEQFF	TGTGCCATCAGTGACCCCGGGGGACTAATGCTCGATGAGCAGTTCTTC
NA	once	TRBV5-1	TRBJ2-7	CASRVSISYEQYF	TGCGCCAGCCGCGTCTCGATCTCCTACGAGCAGTACTTC
TRBD1	NA	TRBV19	TRBJ1-1	CASSMRTGAKSEAFF	TGTGCCAGTAGTATGAGAACAGGGGCGAAGAGTGAAGCTTTCTTT
TRBD1	NA	TRBV4-3	TRBJ1-1	CASSQVSPRGTVGTEAFF	TGCGCCAGCAGCCAAGTGTCTCCCAGGGGGACGGTGGGCACTGAAGCTTTCTTT
NA	NA	TRBV6-1	TRBJ2-7	CASSVTGTLTYEQYF	TGTGCCAGCAGTGTTACCGGGACCCTAACCTACGAGCAGTACTTC
NA	NA	TRBV10-2	TRBJ2-7	CASSEVLGGGEQYF	TGCGCCAGCAGTGAGGTTTTGGGGGGCGGCGAGCAGTACTTC
TRBD1	once	TRBV10-3	TRBJ2-2	CATRRTGDTGELFF	TGTGCCACGAGGAGGACAGGAGACACCGGGGAGCTGTTTTTT
NA	few	TRBV10-3	TRBJ2-7	CAISETTGYYEQYF	TGTGCCATCAGTGAGACGACAGGTTACTACGAGCAGTACTTC
NA	few	TRBV30	TRBJ1-2	CAWSVGRGIYGYTF	TGTGCCTGGAGTGTTGGCAGGGGCATCTATGGCTACACCTTC
TRBD1	NA	TRBV10-3	TRBJ2-1	CAISGQGVYNEQFF	TGTGCCATCAGCGGACAGGGGGTATACAATGAGCAGTTCTTC
TRBD2	NA	TRBV4-1	TRBJ2-2	CASSQPPSGSLYTGELFF	TGCGCCAGCAGCCAACCTCCTAGCGGGAGTTTGTACACCGGGGAGCTGTTTTTT
NA	NA	TRBV5-4	TRBJ2-3	CASSAGQLDTDTQYF	TGTGCCAGCAGCGCGGGACAGCTAGACACAGATACGCAGTATTTT
TRBD1	once	TRBV10-3	TRBJ1-1	CAAGQGVSTEAFF	TGTGCCGCGGGACAGGGGGTGAGCACTGAAGCTTTCTTT
TRBD1	NA	TRBV6-5	TRBJ1-2	CASSYSGTGIGYTF	TGTGCCAGCAGTTACTCGGGGACAGGGATTGGCTACACCTTC
TRBD2	NA	TRBV7-2	TRBJ2-7	CASSLQSAGVYEQYF	TGTGCCAGCAGCTTACAATCAGCGGGGGTCTACGAGCAGTACTTC
NA	once	TRBV18	TRBJ2-1	CASSPPEGRYNEQFF	TGTGCCAGCTCACCACCAGAGGGCAGGTACAATGAGCAGTTCTTC
NA	NA	TRBV2	TRBJ1-2	CASRVGRLHGYTF	TGTGCCAGCAGGGTGGGCCGCTTACATGGCTACACCTTC
NA	NA	TRBV5-4	TRBJ2-3	CASSLDTRTDTQYF	TGTGCCAGCAGCTTAGACACCCGCACAGATACGCAGTATTTT